Listed below are T cell receptor beta chains from one sample, sequenced in a study of graft-versus-host responses after intestinal transplantation. Sequenced by immunoSEQ multiplex PCR; TCRdb stores in-frame clones only, minus some. This sample has approximately 50,000 clones, with approximately 90% found just once. The input for sequencing was PBMCs, taken 26 days after transplant. These receptors originate from a human patient who received an intestinal transplant, so some T cells may come from the graft donor. The CDR3 runs from the conserved cysteine through the conserved F or W. Fields, in order: CDR3 protein, V gene, J gene.

CAISPSQERDGYTF	TRBV10-3	TRBJ1-2
CASTRRLAGGSNTGELFF	TRBV2	TRBJ2-2
CASRDYPEAFF	TRBV2	TRBJ1-1
CASSLGAHTDTQYF	TRBV5-1	TRBJ2-3
CASSSGQGDYGYTF	TRBV4-3	TRBJ1-2
CASSQQHLTGGGEKLFF	TRBV4-1	TRBJ1-4
CAVHPGTAKSSGNTIYF	TRBV2	TRBJ1-3
CASSPTISYNEQFF	TRBV7-9	TRBJ2-1
CAWSVGRGVVGGQFF	TRBV30	TRBJ2-1
CAISRDRGLDEQYF	TRBV10-3	.
CATPGGEETQYF	TRBV10-1	TRBJ2-5
CASSLSATYEQYF	TRBV27	TRBJ2-7
CASSQLSLMGQRYNEQFF	TRBV7-9	TRBJ2-1
CASSQDPPPGTDTQYF	TRBV4-3	TRBJ2-3
CASTLWPGTDEQFF	TRBV27	TRBJ2-1
CASSQVPMGHSFYGYTF	TRBV4-2	TRBJ1-2
CASSVRGGELFF	TRBV27	TRBJ2-2
CAISVDRGDTEAFF	TRBV10-3	TRBJ1-1
CASSYAIVSGELFF	TRBV6-5	TRBJ2-2
CATSSHRTSGAYNEQFF	TRBV15	TRBJ2-1
CASSEDREETQYF	TRBV7-3	TRBJ2-5
CASSRSGSSDTQYF	TRBV9	TRBJ2-3
CASPMEAFF	TRBV10-2	TRBJ1-1
CASSVGTGLANEKLFF	TRBV6-1	TRBJ1-4
CASSLRTSGSIEQFF	TRBV27	TRBJ2-1
CASQMLASTDTQYF	TRBV5-1	TRBJ2-3
CASSLGTGAIGYNEQFF	TRBV27	TRBJ2-1
CASSPSLAGSYNEQFF	TRBV4-2	TRBJ2-1
CASSPETGTTNTIYF	TRBV13	TRBJ1-3
CASSLRELGQPQHF	TRBV7-6	TRBJ1-5
CASSQTGSSSYNEQFF	TRBV19	TRBJ2-1
CASSLTGNYNQPQHF	TRBV6-5	TRBJ1-5
CASSPGRGNNYGYTF	TRBV4-1	TRBJ1-2
CASSHLGTGRWHGYTF	TRBV6-5	TRBJ1-2
CASRETGVQETQYF	TRBV2	TRBJ2-5
CASRGGGETQYF	TRBV2	TRBJ2-5
CASHEQGTNQPQHF	TRBV6-6	TRBJ1-5
CASSTSAGGPTYEQYF	TRBV13	TRBJ2-7
CASSQKSLGGTPEQFF	TRBV4-1	TRBJ2-1
CASSLLTGVTGELFF	TRBV28	TRBJ2-2
CASSFVDRDHNEQFF	TRBV28	TRBJ2-1
CASSSPTGDEETQYF	TRBV28	TRBJ2-5
CASTTSGGTYNEQFF	TRBV27	TRBJ2-1
CASSSNREVNYEQYF	TRBV27	TRBJ2-7
CASCETDNSPLHF	TRBV5-1	TRBJ1-6